The 20 T cell receptor beta chains presented below share a single source sample, sequenced in a study of blood T cell repertoires in COVID-19. Libraries were prepared by immunoSEQ multiplex PCR; TCRdb keeps only in-frame clonotypes and omits some of them. The sample includes tens of thousands of clones, about three quarters of them seen just once. Sequencing was carried out using peripheral blood. The receptors were gathered from a man aged 55-75 years with active COVID-19.

CDR3 amino acids: CASSSLGGSSYNEQFF. Written as DNA, the CDR3 is TGTGCCAGCTCATCTCTCGGCGGGAGCTCCTACAATGAGCAGTTCTTC. The chain carries TRBV18 and TRBJ2-1; TRBD2 matches 7 bases. The germline gives CDR1 KGHSH, CDR2 LQKENI. CDR3 length: 16 residues. V dropped 5 bases and J dropped 0; count of bases not matched to a gene: 7.

The chain couples TRBV15 to TRBJ2-3, with 8 bases that match TRBD2. Germline trimming cut 4 bases from V and 6 bases from J; bases unmatched to any gene: 12. The CDR3 spans 16 residues. Germline CDR1 is LNHNV and CDR2 is YYDKDF (reference sequence). DNA for the CDR3: TGTGCCACCAGCACCGGGGGGGCGGACGGCCGGGATACGCAGTATTTT. Its protein is CATSTGGADGRDTQYF.

CDR3 loop: CASSVASGTSGYNEQFF. The CDR3 DNA reads as TGTGCCAGCAGCGTAGCCTCCGGGACTAGCGGATACAATGAGCAGTTCTTC. The chain links TRBV9 to TRBJ2-1, with 11 bases that match TRBD2. Germline assignment: CDR1 SGDLS and CDR2 YYNGEE. The J segment lost 4 bases and the V segment lost 0 bases, leaving 6 bases of the junction unmatched. CDR3 length: 17 amino acids.

CDR3 coding DNA: TGTGCCACCCCGGGAGATACGCAGTATTTT. This gives the protein CATPGDTQYF. This chain connects TRBV6-5 to TRBJ2-3, with D unclear. V was trimmed by 10 bases and J by 5 bases, leaving 7 bases between them. The CDR3 has 10 amino acids. The germline gives CDR1 MNHEY, CDR2 SVGAGI.

This rearrangement joins TRBV30 to TRBJ1-5; D not resolved. In germline, CDR1 is GTSNPN, CDR2 SVGIG (reference sequence). The CDR3 has 11 amino acids. With 1 base removed from V and 7 bases from J, the gap between germline ends came to 5 bases. CDR3 DNA: TGTGCCTGGAGTGAGAGACAGCCCCAGCATTTT. Its protein is CAWSERQPQHF.

This chain connects TRBV5-4 to TRBJ2-5; 9 bases line up with TRBD2. The ends lost 5 bases at V and 3 bases at J; junction bases unmatched: 5. Germline CDR1 and CDR2: SGHNT and YYREEE (reference sequence). The CDR3 extends over 14 amino acids. CDR3 residues: CASSSRGGEETQYF. For the CDR3, the DNA is TGTGCCAGCAGTTCGCGGGGGGGCGAAGAGACCCAGTACTTC.

In DNA, the CDR3 is TGTGCCAGCTCACCTAATATGAAAGGGAGCCCGAGAGGTGGCTACACCTTC. Its protein is CASSPNMKGSPRGGYTF. V is TRBV18 and J is TRBJ1-2; D is ambiguous. CDR1 is KGHSH, CDR2 LQKENI, per germline. Trimming shortened V by 3 bases and J by 7 bases, and 24 bases separated the two germline ends. The CDR3 has 17 amino acids.

This chain links TRBV5-1 with TRBJ2-7; 13 bases map to TRBD2. Trimming at V came to 0 bases and at J to 2 bases, leaving 8 bases not matched to a gene. Germline CDR1 is SGHRS and CDR2 is YFSETQ. There are 18 residues in the CDR3. CDR3 in amino acids: CASSLGLAGGGGAYEQYF. The DNA for the CDR3 is TGCGCCAGCAGCTTGGGACTAGCGGGGGGTGGTGGAGCCTACGAGCAGTACTTC. Together with reference TRBV5-1 and TRBJ2-7, the CDR3 gives the full variable domain: KAGVTQTPRYLIKTRGQQVTLSCSPISGHRSVSWYQQTPGQGLQFLFEYFSETQRNKGNFPGRFSGRQFSNSRSEMNVSTLELGDSALYLCASSLGLAGGGGAYEQYFGPGTRLTVT.

The rearrangement joins TRBV28 to TRBJ2-1; D is uncertain. There are 15 residues in the CDR3. The germline V gene has CDR1 MDHEN and CDR2 SYDVKM. V was clipped by 4 bases and J by 0 bases, with 10 bases between them. This chain's CDR3 is CASSSTPRSYNEQFF. DNA for the CDR3: TGTGCCAGCAGTTCGACTCCTCGCTCCTACAATGAGCAGTTCTTC.

The sample holds a few counts of this clone. This chain connects TRBV30 to TRBJ1-1; D gene unclear. The CDR3 sequence is 15 residues long. Germline lookup yields CDR1 GTSNPN and CDR2 SVGIG (reference sequence). V dropped 3 bases and J dropped 1 base, with 15 bases sitting between them. The CDR3: CAWREVGGRNTEAFF. CDR3 nucleotides: TGTGCCTGGAGGGAGGTGGGTGGCAGGAACACTGAAGCTTTCTTT.

Here the CDR3 reads CASSDITGTSGAGTDTQYF. CDR3 DNA sequence: TGTGCCAGCAGTGACATTACCGGGACTAGCGGGGCAGGCACAGATACGCAGTATTTT. V is TRBV2 and J is TRBJ2-3, with 13 bases matching TRBD2. The junction had 10 bases not matched to a gene; V was cut back by 3 bases and J by 1 base. CDR1 and CDR2 from the germline V gene are SNHLY and FYNNEI. This CDR3 comprises 19 residues. The complete variable domain, with remaining parts taken from reference TRBV2 and TRBJ2-3, reads EPEVTQTPSHQVTQMGQEVILRCVPISNHLYFYWYRQILGQKVEFLVSFYNNEISEKSEIFDDQFSVERPDGSNFTLKIRSTKLEDSAMYFCASSDITGTSGAGTDTQYFGPGTRLTVL.

The chain is built from TRBV10-3 and TRBJ1-6, with 7 bases fitting TRBD1. Per germline, CDR1 ENHRY and CDR2 SYGVKD. The length of the CDR3 is 15 residues. J lost 7 bases, V lost 10 bases, and 13 bases had no gene match. CDR3 nucleotide sequence: TGTGCCACCAAACCGGTCGACAGGGCAAATTCACCCCTCCACTTT. Protein sequence: CATKPVDRANSPLHF.

This chain uses TRBV4-3 with TRBJ1-2; a possible D gene is TRBD1 (5 bases). Trimming pared 1 base from V and 2 bases from J, leaving 5 bases between. The CDR3 covers 13 residues. Germline lookup yields CDR1 LGHNA and CDR2 YSLEER. In DNA form, the CDR3 reads TGCGCCAGCAGCCAAGGACAGAACTATGGCTACACCTTC. This sequence encodes CASSQGQNYGYTF.

This clone occurred a few times. CDR3 bases: TGTGCCAGCAGCTTAAGAGTTGGTGGCTACACCTTC. This encodes CASSLRVGGYTF. The chain combines TRBV7-2 with TRBJ1-2; D gene unclear. V dropped 2 bases and J dropped 7 bases, with 8 bases sitting between them. The CDR3 consists of 12 residues. The germline CDR1 and CDR2 sequences are SGHTA and FQGNSA.

Points on this clone: One junction end disagrees with the germline gene, perhaps due to a read error. The chain combines TRBV4-3 with TRBJ1-2, with 7 positions matching TRBD1. The germline gives CDR1 LGHNA, CDR2 YSLEER. The CDR3 extends over 15 amino acids. The CDR3: CASSEEGAGGYGYTF. In nucleotides, the CDR3 is TGCGCCAGCAGCGAAGAGGGGGCAGGGGGCTATGGCTACACCTTC.

J is TRBJ2-7 and V is TRBV19, with 9 bases matching TRBD1. Germline-derived CDR1 and CDR2 are LNHDA and SQIVND (reference sequence). The CDR3 contains 16 residues. V trimming: 2 bases; J trimming: 2 bases; junction bases outside the gene matches: 7. The CDR3 DNA sequence: TGTGCCAGTAGTATAAGGCAAGGGACAGGGCCCTACGAGCAGTACTTC. It is translated as CASSIRQGTGPYEQYF. The complete variable domain, with remaining parts taken from reference TRBV19 and TRBJ2-7, reads DGGITQSPKYLFRKEGQNVTLSCEQNLNHDAMYWYRQDPGQGLRLIYYSQIVNDFQKGDIAEGYSVSREKKESFPLTVTSAQKNPTAFYLCASSIRQGTGPYEQYFGPGTRLTVT.

This clone was picked up a small number of times. The CDR3: CASDRTNTGELFF. CDR3 sequence (DNA): TGTGCCAGCGACAGGACGAACACCGGGGAGCTGTTTTTT. The chain combines TRBV9 with TRBJ2-2; a weak D match, TRBD1 (6 bases). In germline, CDR1 is SGDLS, CDR2 YYNGEE. With 7 bases removed from V and 0 bases from J, the gap between germline ends came to 7 bases. The CDR3 is made up of 13 amino acids.

The chain recombines TRBV9 with TRBJ2-3; tentative D call: TRBD1 (5 bases). CDR3 length: 13 residues. V lost 6 bases to trimming and J lost 3 bases, with 11 bases between them. Germline V gene data show CDR1 as SGDLS and CDR2 as YYNGEE. CDR3 nucleotide sequence: TGTGCCAGCACCAGGGAAGTGACAGATACGCAGTATTTT. Translated, it gives CASTREVTDTQYF.

The genes are TRBV30 and TRBJ2-4; possible D gene TRBD2, 5 bases. The CDR3 is made up of 14 amino acids. The germline CDR1 and CDR2 sequences are GTSNPN and SVGIG (reference sequence). Trimming cost V 0 bases and J 6 bases, with 12 bases left between them. CDR3 in DNA: TGTGCCTGGAGTGTATCCGGACTCTTAAACATTCAGTACTTC. This encodes CAWSVSGLLNIQYF. The complete variable domain, with remaining parts taken from reference TRBV30 and TRBJ2-4, reads SQTIHQWPATLVQPVGSPLSLECTVEGTSNPNLYWYRQAAGRGLQLLFYSVGIGQISSEVPQNLSASRPQDRQFILSSKKLLLSDSGFYLCAWSVSGLLNIQYFGAGTRLSVL.

The chain carries TRBV6-5 and TRBJ1-2; 8 nucleotides agree with TRBD1. The V gene's germline CDR1 is MNHEY and CDR2 SVGAGI. Germline trimming cut 2 bases from V and 7 bases from J; bases unmatched to any gene: 6. This CDR3 region has 14 residues. CDR3 region: CASSYRSGGSGYTF. The CDR3 DNA follows: TGTGCCAGCAGTTACCGGTCAGGGGGCTCTGGCTACACCTTC.